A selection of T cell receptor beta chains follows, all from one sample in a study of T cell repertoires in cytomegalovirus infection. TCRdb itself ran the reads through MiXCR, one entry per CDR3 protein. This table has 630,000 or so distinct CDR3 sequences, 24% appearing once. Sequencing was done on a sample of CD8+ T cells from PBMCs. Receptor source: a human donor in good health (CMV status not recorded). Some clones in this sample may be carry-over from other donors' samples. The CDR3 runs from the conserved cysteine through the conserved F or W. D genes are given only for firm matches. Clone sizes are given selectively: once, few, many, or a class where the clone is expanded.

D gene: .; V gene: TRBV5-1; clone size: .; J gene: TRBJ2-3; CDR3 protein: CASSPEAEDPYTQYF; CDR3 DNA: TGCGCCAGCAGCCCCGAGGCTGAAGATCCCTATACGCAGTATTTT
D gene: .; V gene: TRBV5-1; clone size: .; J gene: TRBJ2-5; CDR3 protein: CASSPTQPGETQYF; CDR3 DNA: TGCGCCAGCAGCCCAACACAGCCGGGGGAGACCCAGTACTTC
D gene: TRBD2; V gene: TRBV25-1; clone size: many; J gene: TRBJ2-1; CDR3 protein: CASSEGLANEQFF; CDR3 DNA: TGTGCCAGCAGTGAAGGACTAGCCAATGAGCAGTTCTTC
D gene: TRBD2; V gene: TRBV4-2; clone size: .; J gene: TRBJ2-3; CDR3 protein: CASSQDGGAPDTQYF; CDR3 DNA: TGTGCCAGCAGCCAAGACGGGGGGGCCCCAGATACGCAGTATTTT
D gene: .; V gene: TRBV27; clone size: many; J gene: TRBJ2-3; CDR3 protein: CASTRRGRTDTQYF; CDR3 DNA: TGTGCCAGCACCCGACGGGGCCGCACAGATACGCAGTATTTT
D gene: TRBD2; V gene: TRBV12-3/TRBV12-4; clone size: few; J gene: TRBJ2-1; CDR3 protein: CASSLIAGVTYNEQFF; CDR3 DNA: TGTGCCAGCAGCCTCATAGCGGGGGTAACCTACAATGAGCAGTTCTTC
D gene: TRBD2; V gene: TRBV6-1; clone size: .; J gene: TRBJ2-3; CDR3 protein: CASSGTSGRGTDTQYF; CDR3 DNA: TGTGCCAGCAGTGGAACTAGCGGGCGAGGCACAGATACGCAGTATTTT
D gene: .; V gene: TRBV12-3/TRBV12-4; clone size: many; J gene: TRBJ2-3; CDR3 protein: CASSGSSDTQYF; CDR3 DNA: TGTGCCAGCAGTGGTTCCTCGGATACGCAGTATTTT
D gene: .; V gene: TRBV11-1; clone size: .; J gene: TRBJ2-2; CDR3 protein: CASSPHSGTGELFF; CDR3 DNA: TGTGCCAGCAGCCCTCACTCGGGCACCGGGGAGCTGTTTTTT
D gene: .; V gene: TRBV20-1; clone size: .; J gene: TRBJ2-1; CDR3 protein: CSARGLAGLYNEQFF; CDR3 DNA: TGCAGTGCTAGAGGCCTAGCAGGGCTCTACAATGAGCAGTTCTTC
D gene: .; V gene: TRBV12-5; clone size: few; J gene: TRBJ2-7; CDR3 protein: CASGLWGPLGEQYF; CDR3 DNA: TGTGCTAGTGGTTTGTGGGGGCCCCTGGGCGAGCAGTACTTC
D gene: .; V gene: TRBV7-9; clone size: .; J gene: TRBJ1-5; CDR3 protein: CASSSTQQRNQPQHF; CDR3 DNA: TGTGCCAGCAGTTCCACCCAGCAGCGCAATCAGCCCCAGCATTTT
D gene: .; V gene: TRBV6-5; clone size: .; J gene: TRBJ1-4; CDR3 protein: CASSPSGGIHEKLFF; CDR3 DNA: TGTGCCAGCAGCCCCTCCGGGGGGATCCATGAAAAACTGTTTTTT
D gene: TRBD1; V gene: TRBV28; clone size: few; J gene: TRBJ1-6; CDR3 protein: CASIPAGQGFSPLHF; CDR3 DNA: TGTGCCAGCATCCCGGCGGGACAGGGCTTTTCACCCCTCCACTTT
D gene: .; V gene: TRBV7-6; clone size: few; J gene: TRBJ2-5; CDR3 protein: CASSRPGEGAETQYF; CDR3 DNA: TGTGCCAGCAGCCGTCCGGGAGAGGGTGCAGAGACCCAGTACTTC
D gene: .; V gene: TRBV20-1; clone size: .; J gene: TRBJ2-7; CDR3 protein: CSARVAVSYEQYF; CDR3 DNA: TGCAGTGCTAGAGTAGCGGTGTCCTACGAGCAGTACTTC
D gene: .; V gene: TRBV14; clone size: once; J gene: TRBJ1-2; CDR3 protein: CASSQDGGDDGYTF; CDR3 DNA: TGTGCCAGCAGCCAAGATGGAGGGGACGATGGCTACACCTTC
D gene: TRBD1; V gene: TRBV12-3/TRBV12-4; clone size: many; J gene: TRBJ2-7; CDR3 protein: CASSLRGQGFYEQYF; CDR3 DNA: TGTGCCAGCAGTTTACGAGGACAGGGGTTCTACGAGCAGTACTTC
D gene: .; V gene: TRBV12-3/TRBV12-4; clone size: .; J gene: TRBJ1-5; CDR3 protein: CVSQGQDSNQPQHF; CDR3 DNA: TGTGTCAGCCAAGGGCAAGATAGCAATCAGCCCCAGCATTTT
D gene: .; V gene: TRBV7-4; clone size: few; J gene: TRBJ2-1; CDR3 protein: CASSLAGQYFYNEQFF; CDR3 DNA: TGTGCCAGCAGCTTAGCGGGGCAGTATTTCTACAATGAGCAGTTCTTC